The following is a TCR beta chain sequence with its context. The data belong to a study of T cell changes during pregnancy in multiple sclerosis. CDR1 is SGDLS and CDR2 is YYNGEE in the germline V gene. J was trimmed by 3 bases and V by 3 bases; bases with no gene match: 3. The CDR3 consists of 14 residues. Data came from immunoSEQ multiplex PCR; TCRdb stores just in-frame clones and leaves some out. The sample lists 30,000 to 45,000 clones, 88% occurring once. The source is a female donor with multiple sclerosis, enrolled in a pregnancy study. Source: CD4+ T cells from peripheral blood mononuclear cells, taken before pregnancy. The V and J genes are TRBV9 and TRBJ1-5; 7 nucleotides agree with TRBD1. For the CDR3, the DNA is TGTGCCAGCAGCGGACAGGGTTACAATCAGCCCCAGCATTTT. As protein: CASSGQGYNQPQHF.